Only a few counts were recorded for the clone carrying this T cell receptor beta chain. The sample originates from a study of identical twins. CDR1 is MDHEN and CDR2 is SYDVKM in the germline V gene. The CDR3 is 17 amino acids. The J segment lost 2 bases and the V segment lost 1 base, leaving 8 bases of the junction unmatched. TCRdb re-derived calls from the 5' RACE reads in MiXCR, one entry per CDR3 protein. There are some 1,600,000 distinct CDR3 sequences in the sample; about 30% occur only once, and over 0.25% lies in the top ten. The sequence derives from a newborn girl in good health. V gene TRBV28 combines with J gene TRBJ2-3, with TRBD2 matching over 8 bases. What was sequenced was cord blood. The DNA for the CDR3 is TGTGCCAGCAGTTTATCGGGAGGGGGAAGAATCACAGATACGCAGTATTTT. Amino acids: CASSLSGGGRITDTQYF.